The 26 T cell receptor beta chains given below trace back to one sample, sequenced in a study of radiotherapy plus CTLA-4 blockade in lung cancer. Here immunoSEQ multiplex PCR was the method, and the copy in TCRdb shows in-frame clones only, minus some. The sample contains 85,000 to 95,000 clones, approximately 80% of which appear only once. The sample here was peripheral blood, taken from a patient treated with radiotherapy plus ipilimumab. All receptors come from a human donor with non-small cell lung cancer that progressed on radiotherapy plus ipilimumab.

The chain couples TRBV18 to TRBJ1-2; no clear D gene. Trimming stripped 1 base from V and 6 bases from J, with 12 bases between. Germline CDR1 reads KGHSH; CDR2 reads LQKENI. The CDR3 contains 14 residues. The CDR3 spells CASSPRGPVDGYTF. The CDR3 region has the DNA TGTGCCAGCTCACCACGTGGCCCGGTGGATGGCTACACCTTC.

The V and J genes are TRBV29-1 and TRBJ1-1; 7 nucleotides agree with TRBD1. This CDR3 comprises 13 residues. Germline CDR1 and CDR2: SQVTM and ANQGSEA. Trimming took 7 bases from V and 5 from J; bases not matched to a gene: 10. CDR3 sequence: CSGRGAGGTEAFF. CDR3 sequence (DNA): TGCAGCGGACGGGGGGCAGGGGGAACTGAAGCTTTCTTT.

CDR3 in amino acids: CASSPTTGTEAFF. For the CDR3, the DNA is TGTGCCAGCTCACCCACCACAGGGACTGAAGCTTTCTTT. J is TRBJ1-1 and V is TRBV18; a possible D gene is TRBD1 (6 bases). Germline V gives CDR1 KGHSH, CDR2 LQKENI. There are 13 residues in the CDR3. The V end lost 3 bases, the J end lost 5 bases, and 10 bases lay between the germline ends.

The V gene is TRBV6-1, the J gene TRBJ1-5; TRBD1 is a possible D gene (6 bases). Deletions cut 3 bases from V and 5 bases from J, with 14 bases between. CDR3 length equals 15 residues. The germline V gene encodes CDR1 MNHNS and CDR2 SASEGT. The CDR3 DNA reads as TGTGCCAGCAGTGAGGTCTTAGGGGGAGATCAGCCCCAGCATTTT. Amino acids: CASSEVLGGDQPQHF.

V gene TRBV5-1 combines with J gene TRBJ2-7, with 10 bases aligning to TRBD1. The V gene's germline CDR1 is SGHRS and CDR2 YFSETQ. This CDR3 is built from 12 residues. V was clipped by 4 bases and J by 7 bases; unmatched bases: 2. CDR3 amino acids: CASSPGQGEQYF. For the CDR3, the DNA is TGCGCCAGCAGCCCGGGACAGGGGGAGCAGTACTTC.

This clone has just one count. The gene calls are TRBV18 and TRBJ1-1; D perhaps matches TRBD1 (5 bases). Per the germline V gene, CDR1 is KGHSH and CDR2 is LQKENI. The V end was cut by 3 bases, the J end by 10 bases, with 21 bases between. The CDR3 runs 15 residues. The CDR3 sequence: CASSPGQGEFGGAFF. In DNA form, the CDR3 reads TGTGCCAGCTCACCTGGGCAAGGGGAATTTGGGGGAGCTTTCTTT.

This CDR3 is CASANLRARREAFF. The CDR3 DNA reads as TGTGCCAGCGCAAACCTCCGAGCCCGCAGAGAGGCTTTCTTT. The chain is built from TRBV19 and TRBJ1-1; D unresolved. Germline V gene lookup returns CDR1 LNHDA and CDR2 SQIVND (reference sequence). The CDR3 consists of 14 residues. Trimming removed 9 bases from V and 11 bases from J, with 25 bases in between. The full variable domain, rest sourced from reference TRBV19 and TRBJ1-1, is DGGITQSPKYLFRKEGQNVTLSCEQNLNHDAMYWYRQDPGQGLRLIYYSQIVNDFQKGDIAEGYSVSREKKESFPLTVTSAQKNPTAFYLCASANLRARREAFFGQGTRLTVV.

The V and J genes are TRBV28 and TRBJ2-5, with no clear D. V was trimmed by 2 bases and J by 5 bases, leaving 12 bases between them. Germline V gene data show CDR1 as MDHEN and CDR2 as SYDVKM. The CDR3 runs 14 residues. CDR3 protein: CASSLRSLGETQYF. DNA for the CDR3: TGTGCCAGCAGTTTACGGTCCCTGGGGGAGACCCAGTACTTC.

This clone was found a few times. The CDR3 DNA follows: TGTGCCAGCAGCTTAATCCCTAGCGGGATGACCTACGAGCAGTACTTC. This gives the protein CASSLIPSGMTYEQYF. The V and J genes are TRBV7-2 and TRBJ2-7; 9 nucleotides line up with TRBD2. J lost 2 bases, V lost 2 bases, and 7 bases had no gene match. CDR3 length: 16 amino acids. Germline V gene lookup returns CDR1 SGHTA and CDR2 FQGNSA.

V gene TRBV10-3 combines with J gene TRBJ2-1; no clear D gene. From germline, CDR1 is ENHRY and CDR2 SYGVKD. Between the trimmed V and J ends, which lost 8 bases and 7 bases, there was a span of 15 bases. CDR3 size: 13 residues. The CDR3 reads CAIARFKDNEQFF. CDR3 coding DNA: TGTGCCATCGCTCGCTTTAAGGATAATGAGCAGTTCTTC.

The V call is TRBV2, the J call TRBJ2-7; 8 bases line up with TRBD2. This CDR3 comprises 13 residues. Trimming at V came to 6 bases and at J to 6 bases, leaving 7 bases not matched to a gene. Per the germline V gene, CDR1 is SNHLY and CDR2 is FYNNEI. CDR3 coding DNA: TGTGCCAGCAGGGGAGCGGGAGAAACCGAGCAGTACTTC. This gives the protein CASRGAGETEQYF. Drawing the rest from reference TRBV2 and TRBJ2-7, the complete variable domain is EPEVTQTPSHQVTQMGQEVILRCVPISNHLYFYWYRQILGQKVEFLVSFYNNEISEKSEIFDDQFSVERPDGSNFTLKIRSTKLEDSAMYFCASRGAGETEQYFGPGTRLTVT.

V gene TRBV28 combines with J gene TRBJ1-5; TRBD1 aligns across 9 bases. This CDR3 is built from 17 residues. Germline V gives CDR1 MDHEN, CDR2 SYDVKM. The trim removed 6 bases at V and 1 base at J, leaving 10 bases unmatched. CDR3 sequence (DNA): TGTGCCAGCAGAAACAGGGGGCGTTTAGTGAGCAATCAGCCCCAGCATTTT. It yields the protein CASRNRGRLVSNQPQHF. Complete variable domain (other parts from reference TRBV28 and TRBJ1-5): DVKVTQSSRYLVKRTGEKVFLECVQDMDHENMFWYRQDPGLGLRLIYFSYDVKMKEKGDIPEGYSVSREKKERFSLILESASTNQTSMYLCASRNRGRLVSNQPQHFGDGTRLSIL.

The gene calls are TRBV19 and TRBJ1-5; no clear D gene. CDR3 size: 11 residues. CDR1 and CDR2 (germline): LNHDA, SQIVND (reference sequence). The V end lost 4 bases, the J end lost 10 bases, and 8 bases lay between the germline ends. CDR3 residues: CASSTSGPQHF. The CDR3, as DNA: TGTGCCAGTAGTACCTCTGGACCCCAGCATTTT. Full variable domain (rest looked up from reference TRBV19 and TRBJ1-5): DGGITQSPKYLFRKEGQNVTLSCEQNLNHDAMYWYRQDPGQGLRLIYYSQIVNDFQKGDIAEGYSVSREKKESFPLTVTSAQKNPTAFYLCASSTSGPQHFGDGTRLSIL.

The chain carries TRBV29-1 and TRBJ2-1; D may match TRBD1 or TRBD2 (5 bases each). The CDR3 loop spans 13 amino acids. V shed 7 bases and J shed 4 bases, with 14 bases lying between them. Per germline, CDR1 SQVTM and CDR2 ANQGSEA. CDR3 bases: TGCAGCGCCGACAGCCCGGGGTACAATGAGCAGTTCTTC. Translation gives CSADSPGYNEQFF.

The chain carries TRBV2 and TRBJ1-2; 7 bases line up with TRBD1. The CDR3 runs to 13 residues. Germline CDR1 and CDR2: SNHLY and FYNNEI. Trimming took 8 bases from V and 3 from J; bases not matched to a gene: 6. The CDR3 sequence: CASARDSYYGYTF. The DNA of the CDR3 is TGTGCCAGCGCCCGGGACAGCTACTATGGCTACACCTTC.

The V call is TRBV13, the J call TRBJ2-3, with 7 bases that match TRBD2. The CDR3 totals 15 residues. J gave up 1 base and V 7 bases, and 8 bases lay outside the gene matches. From germline, CDR1 is PRHDT and CDR2 FYEKMQ (reference sequence). CDR3 loop: CASNFRLAGTDTQYF. Here the CDR3 DNA reads TGTGCCAGCAACTTCCGACTAGCCGGCACAGATACGCAGTATTTT.

This clone was counted between two and nine times. The V and J genes are TRBV19 and TRBJ2-3, with TRBD2 identical over 8 bases. The CDR3 is 15 amino acids. V was clipped by 7 bases and J by 5 bases; unmatched bases: 11. Per the germline V gene, CDR1 is LNHDA and CDR2 is SQIVND (reference sequence). The CDR3 is CASTTGSGTRDTQYF. DNA for the CDR3: TGTGCCAGTACCACTGGTAGCGGGACCCGAGATACGCAGTATTTT.

The chain joins TRBV18 to TRBJ1-2; TRBD1 aligns across 8 bases. After removal of 5 bases from V and 7 bases from J, the junction contained 6 bases not matched to a gene. CDR1 is KGHSH, CDR2 LQKENI, per germline. CDR3 size: 13 residues. CDR3 nucleotides: TGTGCCAGCTCAAGTCGCACAGGGGGTGGCTACACCTTC. As protein: CASSSRTGGGYTF.

This clone was counted a few times. Since no conserved phenylalanine or tryptophan closes the CDR3, a read error is the likely cause. The limits of the CDR3 on the DNA are not certain, so only TCRdb's listed CDR3 is given. The chain recombines TRBV6-4 with TRBJ1-4; the tabulated D call, TRBD1, remains unverified against the DNA. The CDR3 extends over 8 residues, inclusive of both ends. Per the germline V gene, CDR1 is MRHNA and CDR2 is SNTAGT. The CDR3 sequence is CASSDDWG.

This rearrangement joins TRBV28 to TRBJ1-4; 7 bases are a match to TRBD1. Germline lookup yields CDR1 MDHEN and CDR2 SYDVKM. The CDR3 covers 12 residues. V lost 7 bases and J lost 7; bases outside the gene matches: 3. CDR3 nucleotides: TGTGCCAGCAAAACAGGGGTTGAAAAACTGTTTTTT. The encoded protein is CASKTGVEKLFF.

V and J are TRBV7-9 and TRBJ2-7; tentative D call: TRBD1 (5 bases). Trimming pared 5 bases from V and 6 bases from J, leaving 14 bases between. This CDR3 spans 13 amino acids. The germline V gene has CDR1 SEHNR and CDR2 FQNEAQ (reference sequence). CDR3 in amino acids: CASSPPQGPEQYF. The CDR3 DNA is TGTGCCAGCAGCCCCCCCCAGGGCCCCGAGCAGTACTTC. The whole variable domain, filled in from reference TRBV7-9 and TRBJ2-7, reads DTGVSQNPRHKITKRGQNVTFRCDPISEHNRLYWYRQTLGQGPEFLTYFQNEAQLEKSRLLSDRFSAERPKGSFSTLEIQRTEQGDSAMYLCASSPPQGPEQYFGPGTRLTVT.

In this sample, this clone turned up once. The chain joins TRBV18 to TRBJ2-7, with D maybe TRBD1 (5 bases). Germline CDR1 KGHSH, CDR2 LQKENI. V lost 3 bases and J 2 bases, leaving 11 bases between the germline ends. This CDR3 is built from 14 residues. CDR3 in amino acids: CASSPDTSPYEQYV. Here the CDR3 DNA reads TGTGCCAGCTCACCGGACACTTCCCCCTACGAGCAGTACGTC.

V usage is TRBV5-6 and J usage is TRBJ1-1; TRBD1 might be the D (5 bases). Trimming pared 4 bases from V and 4 bases from J, leaving 14 bases between. The CDR3 is 14 residues long. Germline CDR1 reads SGHDT; CDR2 reads YYEEEE. The CDR3 DNA sequence: TGTGCCAGCAGCCTTGGACACACCGGCACTGAAGCTTTCTTT. Translation: CASSLGHTGTEAFF.

The chain recombines TRBV6-1 with TRBJ1-1; 11 bases match TRBD1. Unmatched junction bases numbered 10, after V lost 1 base and J lost 6 bases. Germline CDR1 reads MNHNS; CDR2 reads SASEGT. The CDR3 runs 17 residues. The chain's CDR3 is CASSEGWTGGVISEAFF. The CDR3 DNA is TGTGCCAGCAGTGAAGGCTGGACAGGGGGCGTCATCTCTGAAGCTTTCTTT.

The chain uses TRBV5-1 and TRBJ2-5, with no clear D. Trimming removed 2 bases at V and 5 bases at J, with 4 bases between. The CDR3 spans 11 residues. From germline, CDR1 is SGHRS and CDR2 YFSETQ. CDR3: CASSLHETQYF. CDR3 nucleotides: TGCGCCAGCAGCTTACATGAGACCCAGTACTTC.

This clone was counted a single time. The chain recombines TRBV18 with TRBJ2-7; 7 positions match TRBD2. Germline V CDR1 and CDR2: KGHSH, LQKENI. The CDR3 contains 13 residues. Losses at the gene ends were 3 bases for V and 6 bases for J; bases not matched to a gene: 5. This CDR3 is CASSPIREAEQYF. CDR3 sequence (DNA): TGTGCCAGCTCACCTATCCGGGAGGCCGAGCAGTACTTC.